These 2 T cell receptor beta chains originate from one sample sequenced in a study of CD8+CD57+ T cells in acquired aplastic anemia. Genomic DNA was employed as the template in profiling TCR beta VDJ and CDR3. TCRdb passed the reads through MiXCR, listing each CDR3 protein once. Here the sample spans around 170,000 distinct CDR3 sequences, approximately 49% being singletons. Sequenced sample: sorted CD4+, CD8+, or CD8+CD57+ T cells (not recorded which) from PBMCs. The receptors shown here come from a human donor in good health.

In its sample, this clonotype was seen many times. The CDR3: CASSQADRGLREQYF. The CDR3 nucleotides are TGCGCCAGCAGCCAAGCCGACAGGGGGCTTCGGGAGCAGTACTTC. The chain employs TRBV4-1 and TRBJ2-7; 10 bases align to TRBD1. The junction had 7 bases not matched to a gene; V was cut back by 1 base and J by 7 bases. CDR3 length: 15 amino acids. Germline assignment: CDR1 MGHRA and CDR2 YSYEKL.

The rearrangement joins TRBV4-3 to TRBJ1-5, with 8 bases identical to TRBD1. Germline-derived CDR1 and CDR2 are LGHNA and YSLEER. The J segment lost 2 bases and the V segment lost 4 bases, leaving 7 bases of the junction unmatched. The CDR3 totals 16 residues. The CDR3 DNA reads TGCGCCAGCAGCCTCGAATCGACAGGGGGCAATCAGCCCCAGCATTTT. This sequence encodes CASSLESTGGNQPQHF.